This TCR beta chain was sequenced for a study of T cells in Graves' hyperthyroidism and ophthalmopathy. The V gene lost 5 bases and the J gene lost 7 bases, with 8 bases spanning the gap. The germline V gene has CDR1 SGHTA and CDR2 FQGNSA. The CDR3 is 12 residues long. This clonotype was observed at least ten times. Its specificity is not known. General study findings and limits: Among clonotypes expanded in thyroid above 0.001, most were also found in blood. Model output signaled ophthalmopathy a median about seven months ahead of onset.

Regions amplified from RNA transcripts were the TCR beta CDR3 regions. First-round RT-PCR of the TCR CDR3 relied on the HTBI primer set. TCRdb re-derived calls from the multiplex PCR reads in MiXCR, one entry per CDR3 protein. This sample has over 450,000 distinct CDR3 sequences, with approximately 15% found just once. This rearrangement joins TRBV7-2 to TRBJ1-4; the D gene is possibly TRBD1 (5 bases). The sequence was collected from a woman in her late teens or twenties with Graves' hyperthyroidism. Material for sequencing was blood. DNA for the CDR3: TGTGCCAGCAGCCCCGGGACTGAAAAACTGTTTTTT. This sequence encodes CASSPGTEKLFF.